The TCR beta chain under discussion was sequenced for a study of blood T cell repertoires in COVID-19 (dated by TCRdb to the early 2020s). Study-wide context: Collaborator samples came from the United States, Italy and Spain and covered acute and convalescent phases of COVID-19. The prospective study material was composed of cDNA or gDNA derived from T cells, B-cell-depleted T cells, or PBMCs. Deeply sampled blood TCRbeta repertoires from subjects exposed to, actively infected with, or recovered from COVID-19 were included in the dataset. The repertoires were released in a freely available public database intended as a resource for research on the immune response to SARS-CoV-2. The samples were drawn from two sources: the first 160 participants of the ongoing ImmuneRACE study, and 1,000 to 1,500 subjects contributed by 6 global collaborators. Sample metadata almost always included a de-identified subject ID, COVID-19 status, age in years and sex. HLA class I and class II types, where available, came from metadata supplied by the sample provider rather than from assay-based typing. Beyond this particular receptor, the publication reports: Clinical and demographic metadata were provided uncurated, with the amount varying by source and participant.

About this clone itself: It has no known antigen specificity. The record has no base qualities; no much larger clone is one base away.

From the cysteine up to the phenylalanine, the CDR3 has a length of 14 residues. The DNA shown is the 42-base CDR3, in frame from base 1. V is pared back by 2 bases and J by 6 bases, with 11 bases lying between the germline termini. Looking up the germline V gene yields CDR1 MDHEN and CDR2 SYDVKM. In the prospective study, participants were roughly 18 to 95 years old, resided in about two dozen geographic areas of the United States, and were enrolled through a virtual design. In the prospective study, participants were assigned to cohorts based on the clinical history participants reported in a screening survey and a study questionnaire. In the prospective study, whole blood, serum and a nasopharyngeal or oropharyngeal swab were collected from each participant by mobile phlebotomists. Over an approximately 2-month period, participants in the prospective study had the option of providing additional blood draws and questionnaires. Blood samples from the prospective study were shipped frozen or at room temperature prior to DNA extraction.

The immunoSEQ Assay, a bias-controlled multiplex PCR, was used to amplify TCRbeta CDR3 regions from genomic DNA. The paper's data handling went like this. Nucleated cell counts per sample were estimated from amplification of reference gene primers within the assay. Sequence reads were collapsed and filtered to measure the absolute abundance of every unique TCRbeta CDR3 rearrangement. For each sample, productive Simpson clonality was calculated as the square root of Simpson's diversity index over productive rearrangements. TCRdb re-hosts the immuneACCESS table, in-frame sequences only. Its copies lack some clones; in the studies checked, an unresolved V gene accounts for under half of them, and the cause for the rest is not known. Clone size and V and J calls were adopted from that table, with D and trimming inferred from the DNA. Recorded for this sample are some 260,000 clones; about 90% of them occurred a single time. The ten biggest clones cover about 6% of the sample.

The receptor was isolated from a woman under 40 with acute COVID-19. Sequenced input: PBMCs or T cells enriched from blood (not recorded which). Recombination connected TRBV28 to TRBJ1-5; the best D guess is TRBD1, with 6 bases matching. The CDR3 has the sequence CASSLQGLSQPQHF. The DNA reads TGTGCCAGCAGTTTACAGGGGCTCAGTCAGCCCCAGCATTTT.